This T cell receptor (beta chain) derives from a study of response to subunit inactivated influenza vaccine. The V gene's germline CDR1 is DFQATT and CDR2 SNEGSKA (reference sequence). V shed 6 bases, J shed 3 bases, and the junction held 9 bases outside the gene matches. This CDR3 region has 15 residues. TCRdb fed the RT-PCR reads into MiXCR, producing one record per CDR3 protein. The sample has 300,000 to 350,000 distinct CDR3 sequences, roughly 22% seen once; the top ten hold around a tenth. General study findings and limits: Seasonal influenza vaccination, on each occasion, was suggested by the authors to recruit few new T cells.

Details on this clonotype: Its antigen is unknown.

This specimen was PBMCs from blood, taken about 20 months after vaccination. The chain carries TRBV20-1 and TRBJ2-3; 10 bases map to TRBD2. The TCR comes from a man between 50 and 75 years old who received an inactivated influenza vaccine. This chain's CDR3 is CSAERGGPSTDTQYF. The CDR3, as DNA: TGCAGTGCCGAGCGGGGGGGCCCGTCAACAGATACGCAGTATTTT.